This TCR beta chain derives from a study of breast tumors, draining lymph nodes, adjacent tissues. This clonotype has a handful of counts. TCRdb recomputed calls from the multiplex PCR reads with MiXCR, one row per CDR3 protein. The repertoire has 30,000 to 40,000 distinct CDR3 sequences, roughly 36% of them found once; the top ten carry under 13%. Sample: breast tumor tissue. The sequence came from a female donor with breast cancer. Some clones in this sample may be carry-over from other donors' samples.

The CDR3 sequence is CAISGRDRYNEQFF. In DNA, the CDR3 is TGTGCCATCTCAGGACGTGACCGGTACAATGAGCAGTTCTTC. This chain joins TRBV5-4 and TRBJ2-1; the D is unclear. V lost 9 bases and J 4 bases, leaving 17 bases between the germline ends. The CDR3 totals 14 residues. Germline V gives CDR1 SGHNT, CDR2 YYREEE (reference sequence).